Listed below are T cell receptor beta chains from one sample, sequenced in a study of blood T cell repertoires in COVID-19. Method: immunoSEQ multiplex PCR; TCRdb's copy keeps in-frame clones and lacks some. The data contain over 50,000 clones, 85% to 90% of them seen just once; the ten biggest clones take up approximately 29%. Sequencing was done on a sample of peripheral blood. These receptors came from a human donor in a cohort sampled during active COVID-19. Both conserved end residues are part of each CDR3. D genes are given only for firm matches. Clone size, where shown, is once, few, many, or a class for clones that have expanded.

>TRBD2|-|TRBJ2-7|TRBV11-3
CASSKRSAGVDEQYF
TGTGCCAGCAGCAAGAGATCAGCGGGAGTCGACGAGCAGTACTTC
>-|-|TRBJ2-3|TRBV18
CASSPRRTARTDTQYF
TGTGCCAGCTCACCACGTCGGACAGCGCGCACAGATACGCAGTATTTT
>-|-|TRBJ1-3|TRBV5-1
CASSPGGTGNTIYF
TGCGCCAGCAGCCCCGGGGGAACGGGAAACACCATATATTTT
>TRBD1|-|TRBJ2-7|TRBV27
CASSLSSRGQREQYF
TGTGCCAGCAGTTTAAGTAGCAGGGGGCAACGCGAGCAGTACTTC
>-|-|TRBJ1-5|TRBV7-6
CASSLGPGGVSNQPQHF
TGTGCCAGCAGCTTAGGCCCTGGTGGAGTCTCTAATCAGCCCCAGCATTTT
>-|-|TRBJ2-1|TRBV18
CASSPPQGSYNEQFF
TGTGCCAGCTCACCACCACAGGGCTCCTACAATGAGCAGTTCTTC
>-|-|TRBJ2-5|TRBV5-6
CASSQTGGAAQETQYF
TGTGCCAGCAGCCAAACAGGGGGGGCGGCCCAAGAGACCCAGTACTTC
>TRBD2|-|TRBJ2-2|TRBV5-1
CASGGDGNTGELFF
TGCGCCAGCGGGGGGGACGGGAACACCGGGGAGCTGTTTTTT
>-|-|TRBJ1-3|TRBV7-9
CASSLDAAGSGNTIYF
TGTGCCAGCAGCTTAGACGCCGCAGGGTCCGGAAACACCATATATTTT
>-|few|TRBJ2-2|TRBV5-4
CASSLNGNTGELFF
TGTGCCAGCAGCTTGAACGGGAACACCGGGGAGCTGTTTTTT
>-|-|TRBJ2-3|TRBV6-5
CASKGVSTDTQYF
TGTGCCAGCAAAGGGGTGAGCACAGATACGCAGTATTTT
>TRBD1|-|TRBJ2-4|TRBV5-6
CASSLVWDRVNIQYF
TGTGCCAGCAGCTTGGTGTGGGACAGGGTGAACATTCAGTACTTC
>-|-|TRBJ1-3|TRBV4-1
CASRQGLTGNTIYF
TGCGCCAGCAGGCAGGGATTAACTGGAAACACCATATATTTT
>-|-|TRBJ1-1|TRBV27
CASSSTLRRSEAFF
TGTGCCAGCAGTTCGACGCTCAGGAGGAGTGAAGCTTTCTTT
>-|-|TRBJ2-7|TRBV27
CASSLSLANYEQYF
TGTGCCAGCAGTTTATCGCTAGCGAACTACGAGCAGTACTTC
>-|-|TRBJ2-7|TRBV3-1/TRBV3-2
CASSQARGFYEQYF
TGTGCCAGCAGCCAAGCACGGGGTTTCTACGAGCAGTACTTC
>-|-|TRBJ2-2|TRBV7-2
CASILIGGLNTGELFF
TGTGCCAGCATCCTCATAGGTGGGCTTAACACCGGGGAGCTGTTTTTT
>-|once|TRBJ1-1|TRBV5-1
CASSPPTVRVAEAFF
TGCGCCAGCAGTCCACCGACCGTCCGGGTGGCTGAAGCTTTCTTT